This T cell receptor beta chain was observed in a study of spatial heterogeneity in lung cancer (dated by TCRdb to 2018 to 2020). Study-level background: Beta-chain transcripts were consistently detected in greater numbers than alpha-chain transcripts, which likely reflected higher beta-chain transcript abundance. TCR repertoire features were related to nonsynonymous mutation counts determined by whole-exome sequencing of tumor tissue. In the raw uncorrected reads, each unique combination of TCR and UMI appeared more than ten times on average. The study quantitatively compared TCR alpha and beta repertoires across multiple tumor regions, matched nontumor lung and blood in non-small cell lung cancer. A strong correlation was found between TCR transcript counts in tumor regions and a T cell transcriptional module score from matched bulk RNA-seq. At surgery, about 210 tumor regions, approximately 64 matched nontumor lung samples and 56 PBMC samples were TCR-sequenced for both alpha and beta chains.

Library creation used 5' RACE. The sample was run on a NextSeq 500. In the TCR library protocol, a unique molecular identifier was attached to each TCR cDNA molecule so that PCR and sequencing errors could be corrected. Processing in the source paper ran as follows. TCR identification, UMI-based error correction and CDR3 extraction were all carried out with Decombinator tools. TCRs above a frequency of 2 per 1,000, corresponding to the top 1% of the tumor frequency distribution, were defined as expanded. Expanded tumor TCRs statistically deemed absent (corrected P<0.05) from at least one tumor region were classed as regional, and all other expanded tumor TCRs were classed as ubiquitous. Rényi diversity was computed with the R vegan package after subsampling each repertoire 100 times to 5,000 TCRs. CDR3 similarity networks were built from amino acid triplet string-kernel similarity, connecting CDR3s with pairwise similarity above 0.82. TCRdb's own reprocessing of the public reads used fastp at Q25 and MiXCR and kept productive beta chains. Merged by CDR3 protein, the rows form single entries marked with the most common genes and DNA. The V and J calls shown here were made by TCRdb, not taken from the authors' results. The sample yields 12,000 to 15,000 distinct CDR3 sequences; 4.7% were counted once. The top ten hold approximately 16% of the sample.

Overall results and qualifications from the work: Additional single-cell paired TCR alpha and beta sequencing was considered necessary to confirm, at a functional level, the hypothesis that regional TCRs recognize regional mutations. TCR-seq coverage of tumor T cells was estimated to be only around 7.3% for alpha chains and more than 11% for beta chains. The tumor nonsynonymous mutation count correlated with the number of expanded alpha and beta TCRs within the tumor. The count of ubiquitous expanded TCRs correlated with the count of ubiquitous nonsynonymous mutations, and the count of regional expanded TCRs correlated with the count of regional nonsynonymous mutations.

The time point label on this specimen signifies: sample taken at primary tumor resection. Donors were under 95 patients with early-stage, untreated non-small cell lung cancer from the lung TRACERx cohort. Without any cell sorting, TCR sequencing was performed on whole RNA extracted either from tumor and nontumor lung tissue or from cryopreserved PBMC samples. Only patients for whom sufficient RNA was available from at least two tumor regions were selected for TCR sequencing. A lung pathologist reviewed the tumor and adjacent nontumor lung specimens before the specimens were selected. Trimming removed 6 bases from V and 5 bases from J; the gene matches leave 9 bases unexplained. The germline V gene (reference sequence) specifies DFQATT as CDR1 and SNEGSKA as CDR2. The CDR3 covers 15 residues, taking in both the cysteine and the phenylalanine. Just the 45-base CDR3 DNA is kept, in frame starting at base 1.

This clonotype has ten or more counts. The antigen this receptor binds is unknown. No base-level quality is on record; no much larger clone is a single base apart. The V gene is TRBV20-1 and the J gene is TRBJ2-2; TRBD2 fits 10 bases in the junction. The clonotype comes from a female donor with early-stage non-small cell lung cancer. The sample consisted of lung tumor tissue, taken at surgery. The nucleotides are TGCAGTGCAACAGCGGGGGGGCCTGGAACCGGGGAGCTGTTTTTT. This codes for CSATAGGPGTGELFF.